The clone carrying this TCR beta chain was detected ten times or more. Its antigen is as yet unknown. The V gene end was trimmed by 6 bases and the J gene end by 4 bases; junction bases not matched to a gene: 3. There are 15 residues in the CDR3. Germline lookup yields CDR1 SGHNT and CDR2 YENEEA. The entry originates in a study of T cells after posttransplantation cyclophosphamide. Profiling relied on immunoSEQ multiplex PCR, and the TCRdb table lists in-frame clones only, not all of them. The data list over 45,000 clones, none observed once; about 2.2% falls to the top ten. Study outcomes and limitations: Donor CD8+ memory clones often dominated recipient blood repertoires at later times.

The TCR originated in a man aged 35 to 55 in good health, CMV-negative, and a related stem cell transplant donor. Sequences were obtained from PBMCs. The chain recombines TRBV11-3 with TRBJ2-2, with 12 bases that match TRBD2. CDR3 region: CASSLLAGGTGELFF. The CDR3 bases are TGTGCCAGCAGTCTACTAGCGGGAGGCACCGGGGAGCTGTTTTTT. Complete variable domain (other parts from reference TRBV11-3 and TRBJ2-2): EAGVVQSPRYKIIEKKQPVAFWCNPISGHNTLYWYLQNLGQGPELLIRYENEEAVDDSQLPKDRFSAERLKGVDSTLKIQPAELGDSAVYLCASSLLAGGTGELFFGEGSRLTVL.